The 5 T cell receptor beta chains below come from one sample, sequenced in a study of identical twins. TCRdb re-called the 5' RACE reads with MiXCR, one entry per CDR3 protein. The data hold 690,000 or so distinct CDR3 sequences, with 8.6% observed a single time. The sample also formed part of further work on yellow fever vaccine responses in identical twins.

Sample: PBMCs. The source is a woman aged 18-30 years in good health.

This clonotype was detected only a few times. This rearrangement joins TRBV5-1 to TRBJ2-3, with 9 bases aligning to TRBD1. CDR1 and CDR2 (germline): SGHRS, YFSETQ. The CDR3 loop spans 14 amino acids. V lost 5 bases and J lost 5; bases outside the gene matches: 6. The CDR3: CASRPGQGIDTQYF. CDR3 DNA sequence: TGCGCCAGCAGACCGGGACAGGGTATAGATACGCAGTATTTT.

CDR3 sequence (DNA): TGCGCCAGCAGCCTCAACAGACTAGCGGGAGTGTTGTATGAGACCCAGTACTTC. Its translation: CASSLNRLAGVLYETQYF. The chain couples TRBV4-3 to TRBJ2-5; 12 bases map to TRBD2. There are 18 residues in the CDR3. Germline-derived CDR1 and CDR2 are LGHNA and YSLEER. Losses at the gene ends were 4 bases for V and 5 bases for J; bases not matched to a gene: 14.

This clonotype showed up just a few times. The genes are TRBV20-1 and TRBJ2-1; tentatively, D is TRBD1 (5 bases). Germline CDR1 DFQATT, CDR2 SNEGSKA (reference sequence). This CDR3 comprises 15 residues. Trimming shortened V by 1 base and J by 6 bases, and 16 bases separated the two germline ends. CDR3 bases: TGCAGTGCTAGAGGCACGGCAGGGTGGGTCAATGAGCAGTTCTTC. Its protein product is CSARGTAGWVNEQFF.

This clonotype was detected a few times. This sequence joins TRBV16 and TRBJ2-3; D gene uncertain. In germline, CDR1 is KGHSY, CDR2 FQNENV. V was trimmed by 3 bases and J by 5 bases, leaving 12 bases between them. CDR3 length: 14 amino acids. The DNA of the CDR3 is TGTGCCAGCAGCCAGTCAGGAGCAGGAGATACGCAGTATTTT. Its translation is CASSQSGAGDTQYF.

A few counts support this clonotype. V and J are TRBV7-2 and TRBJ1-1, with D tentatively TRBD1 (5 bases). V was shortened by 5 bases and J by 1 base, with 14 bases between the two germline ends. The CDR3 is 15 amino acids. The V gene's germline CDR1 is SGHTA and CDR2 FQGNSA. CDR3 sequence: CASSPLDSRNTEAFF. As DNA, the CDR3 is TGTGCCAGCAGCCCCCTAGACAGTAGGAACACTGAAGCTTTCTTT. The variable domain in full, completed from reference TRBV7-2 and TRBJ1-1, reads GAGVSQSPSNKVTEKGKDVELRCDPISGHTALYWYRQSLGQGLEFLIYFQGNSAPDKSGLPSDRFSAERTGGSVSTLTIQRTQQEDSAVYLCASSPLDSRNTEAFFGQGTRLTVV.